This T cell receptor beta chain was sequenced in a study of tumor-infiltrating lymphocytes in primary liver carcinoma. Trimming stripped 5 bases from V and 3 bases from J, with 4 bases between. Germline V gives CDR1 MNHNS, CDR2 SASEGT. This CDR3 comprises 11 residues. A remark on this clonotype: Its antigen remains unknown. A clone one base away is much larger, so this may be a read error.

A primer in the constant region served to generate TCR beta cDNA from approximately 450 ng of total RNA. Three nested multiplex PCR rounds of slightly modified ARM-PCR generated TCR beta libraries. Running around 9 cycles apiece, the first two PCR rounds relied on TRBV1-TRBV30 forward primers together with a C-beta reverse primer. TCRdb reprocessed the multiplex PCR reads with MiXCR, giving one entry per CDR3 protein. This sample has some 320,000 distinct CDR3 sequences; more than 55% occur once, and the top ten carry roughly 8.9%. Blood RNA was derived from unsorted whole blood, and germline DNA was extracted too. A sample of around 4 milliliters of peripheral blood was taken before surgery. Study-wide findings and caveats: For tumor-adjacent and tumor-blood pairs, overlap was less than that seen for tumor region pairs.

This receptor was identified in a man aged 40-55 years with primary liver carcinoma and hepatitis B virus infection. V gene TRBV6-1 combines with J gene TRBJ1-2; D is unresolved. The sample taken for sequencing was peripheral blood. The CDR3 sequence: CASSFDYGYTF. In DNA, the CDR3 is TGTGCCAGCAGTTTTGACTATGGCTACACCTTC.